These T cell receptor beta chains were read from a single sample in a study of technical replicates of blood from a handful of donors. Profiling relied on immunoSEQ multiplex PCR, and the TCRdb table lists in-frame clones only, not all of them. The data show 65,000 to 90,000 clones, with roughly nine tenths seen just once and 0.25% held by the top ten. The sequencing sample was made of T cells isolated from PBMCs. These receptors were collected from a human donor in good health. CDR3s include the opening cysteine and the closing phenylalanine or tryptophan. The order of the fields is V gene, D gene, J gene, CDR3 protein, CDR3 DNA. The D gene is left open where the match is weak.

>TRBV1|NA|TRBJ2-7
CTSSQEVGSGSIRRVQYF
NA
>TRBV15|TRBD1|TRBJ2-1
CATSRGDRGNEQFF
TGTGCCACCAGCAGGGGAGACAGGGGCAATGAGCAGTTCTTC
>TRBV28|NA|TRBJ2-5
CASTPGGYNQQETQYF
TGTGCCAGCACTCCTGGGGGGTACAATCAACAAGAGACCCAGTACTTC
>TRBV12-5|NA|TRBJ1-1
CASGLVVTPNTEAFF
TGTGCTAGTGGTTTGGTAGTGACACCGAACACTGAAGCTTTCTTT
>TRBV5-1|NA|TRBJ1-3
CASSPNAGYSGNTIYF
TGCGCCAGCAGCCCGAATGCCGGGTATTCTGGAAACACCATATATTTT
>TRBV29-1|NA|TRBJ2-2
CSVGRNGELFF
TGCAGCGTTGGGAGAAACGGGGAGCTGTTTTTT
>TRBV5-1|NA|TRBJ2-5
CATHQGGTQYF
TGCGCCACCCATCAGGGAGGGACCCAGTACTTC
>TRBV4-1|NA|TRBJ2-3
CASSQVYSSTDTQYF
TGCGCCAGCAGCCAAGTATATTCTAGCACAGATACGCAGTATTTT
>TRBV27|TRBD2|TRBJ2-7
CASSGTGTSGSLSYEQYF
TGTGCCAGCAGTGGTACCGGGACTAGCGGGAGTCTTTCCTACGAGCAGTACTTC
>TRBV2|NA|TRBJ2-7
CASSDTSGRQYEQYF
TGTGCCAGCAGTGATACAAGCGGTCGGCAGTACGAGCAGTACTTC
>TRBV25-1|NA|TRBJ1-1
CASSAGGGGTEAFF
TGTGCCAGCAGCGCGGGAGGAGGGGGCACTGAAGCTTTCTTT
>TRBV5-1|TRBD1|TRBJ1-1
CASSLAAGGVEKAFF
TGCGCCAGCAGCTTGGCGGCAGGGGGCGTTGAGAAAGCTTTCTTT
>TRBV11-1|NA|TRBJ2-5
CASSLVSGIGETQYF
TGTGCCAGCAGCTTAGTTTCAGGGATCGGCGAGACCCAGTACTTC
>TRBV19|NA|TRBJ1-4
CASSIYDESDEKLFF
TGTGCCAGTAGTATTTATGATGAATCGGATGAAAAACTGTTTTTT
>TRBV6-1|NA|TRBJ2-7
CASSELYNTYEQYF
TGTGCCAGCAGTGAACTTTACAATACCTACGAGCAGTACTTC
>TRBV11-2|NA|TRBJ2-7
CASTLSRGRGSYEQYF
TGTGCCAGCACCTTATCGCGAGGCAGGGGCTCCTACGAGCAGTACTTC
>TRBV11-2|NA|TRBJ2-7
CASRPTRDNLYEQYF
TGTGCCAGCAGGCCTACTCGGGACAACCTCTACGAGCAGTACTTC
>TRBV7-3|TRBD1|TRBJ1-6
CASSQGGTGHNSPLHF
TGTGCCAGCAGCCAAGGAGGGACAGGACATAATTCACCCCTCCACTTT
>TRBV28|TRBD1|TRBJ2-7
CASSVTGGNSYEQYF
TGTGCCAGCAGTGTTACAGGGGGCAACTCCTACGAGCAGTACTTC
>TRBV5-1|NA|TRBJ2-7
CASSLGTPVAYEQYF
TGCGCCAGCAGCCTCGGGACTCCCGTGGCCTACGAGCAGTACTTC
>TRBV4-1|TRBD1|TRBJ1-1
CASSQSTGVNTEAFF
TGCGCCAGCAGCCAATCAACAGGGGTGAACACTGAAGCTTTCTTT
>TRBV29-1|NA|TRBJ2-7
CSVVYPRRASPSYEQYF
TGCAGCGTTGTTTACCCCCGGCGGGCTAGCCCTTCCTACGAGCAGTACTTC
>TRBV5-1|NA|TRBJ2-7
CASRDQGPGEQYF
TGCGCCAGCAGGGACCAGGGGCCGGGCGAGCAGTACTTC
>TRBV19|NA|TRBJ2-3
CASRTATNTQYF
TGTGCCAGTAGGACTGCAACTAATACGCAGTATTTT